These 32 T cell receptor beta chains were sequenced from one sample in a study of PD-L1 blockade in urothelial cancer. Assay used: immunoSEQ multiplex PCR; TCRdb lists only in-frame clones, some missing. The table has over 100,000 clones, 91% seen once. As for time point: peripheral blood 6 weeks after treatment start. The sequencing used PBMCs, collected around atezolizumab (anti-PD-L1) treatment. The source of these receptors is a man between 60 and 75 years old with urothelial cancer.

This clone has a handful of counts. In DNA, the CDR3 is TGTGCCAGCAGTGCAACAGACGGTCGGTCACCCCTCCACTTT. Its translation: CASSATDGRSPLHF. The V call is TRBV2, the J call TRBJ1-6, with unresolved D. The V and J ends lost 4 bases and 10 bases respectively, with 14 bases between them. The length of the CDR3 is 14 residues. Germline V lookup: CDR1 SNHLY, CDR2 FYNNEI.

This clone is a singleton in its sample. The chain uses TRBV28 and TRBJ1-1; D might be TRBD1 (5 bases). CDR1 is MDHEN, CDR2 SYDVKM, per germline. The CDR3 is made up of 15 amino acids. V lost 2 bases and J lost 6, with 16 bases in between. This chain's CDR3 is CASSLGGQGGPEAFF. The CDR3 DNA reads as TGTGCCAGCAGTTTAGGAGGGCAGGGCGGACCTGAAGCTTTCTTT.

This chain's CDR3 is CASRGDDNSPLHF. CDR3 in DNA: TGTGCCAGCAGAGGGGATGATAATTCACCCCTCCACTTT. The chain has TRBV27 and TRBJ1-6, with D maybe TRBD1 (5 bases). The V end lost 6 bases, the J end lost 5 bases, and 8 bases lay between the germline ends. The CDR3 has 13 residues. CDR1 is MNHEY and CDR2 is SMNVEV in the germline V gene (reference sequence).

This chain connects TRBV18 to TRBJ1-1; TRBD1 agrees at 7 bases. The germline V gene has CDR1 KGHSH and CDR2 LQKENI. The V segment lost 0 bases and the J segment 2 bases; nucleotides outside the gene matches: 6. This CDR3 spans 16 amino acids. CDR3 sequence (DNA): TGTGCCAGCTCACCACCGACGGGACAGCTTAACACTGAAGCTTTCTTT. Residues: CASSPPTGQLNTEAFF. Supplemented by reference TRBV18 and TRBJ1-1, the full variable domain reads NAGVMQNPRHLVRRRGQEARLRCSPMKGHSHVYWYRQLPEEGLKFMVYLQKENIIDESGMPKERFSAEFPKEGPSILRIQQVVRGDSAAYFCASSPPTGQLNTEAFFGQGTRLTVV.

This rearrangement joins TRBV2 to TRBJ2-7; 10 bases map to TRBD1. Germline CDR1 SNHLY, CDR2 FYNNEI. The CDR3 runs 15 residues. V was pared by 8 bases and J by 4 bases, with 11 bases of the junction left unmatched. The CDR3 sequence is CASGRQGALLYEQYF. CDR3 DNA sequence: TGTGCCAGCGGTCGACAGGGGGCCCTCTTATACGAGCAGTACTTC. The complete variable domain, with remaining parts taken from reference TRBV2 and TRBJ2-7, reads EPEVTQTPSHQVTQMGQEVILRCVPISNHLYFYWYRQILGQKVEFLVSFYNNEISEKSEIFDDQFSVERPDGSNFTLKIRSTKLEDSAMYFCASGRQGALLYEQYFGPGTRLTVT.

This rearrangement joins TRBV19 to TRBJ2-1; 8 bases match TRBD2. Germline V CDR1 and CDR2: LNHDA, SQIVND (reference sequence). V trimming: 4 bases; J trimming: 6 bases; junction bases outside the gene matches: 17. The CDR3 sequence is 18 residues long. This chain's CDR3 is CASSTPSGSSLLRNEQFF. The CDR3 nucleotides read TGTGCCAGTAGTACTCCCAGCGGGAGTAGCCTCCTCCGCAATGAGCAGTTCTTC.

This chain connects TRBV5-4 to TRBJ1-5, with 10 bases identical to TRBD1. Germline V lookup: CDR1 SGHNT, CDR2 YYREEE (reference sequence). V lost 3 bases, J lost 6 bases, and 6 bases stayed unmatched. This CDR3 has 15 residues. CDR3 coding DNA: TGTGCCAGCAGCTCCGGGACAGGGGAGGGTCAGCCCCAGCATTTT. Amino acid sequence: CASSSGTGEGQPQHF.

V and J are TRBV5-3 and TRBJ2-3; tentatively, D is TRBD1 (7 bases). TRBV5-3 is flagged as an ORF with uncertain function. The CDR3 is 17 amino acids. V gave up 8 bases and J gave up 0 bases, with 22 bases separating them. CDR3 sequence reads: CASTRRGREISTDTQYF. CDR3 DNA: TGTGCCAGCACCCGGAGGGGGCGAGAAATCAGCACAGATACGCAGTATTTT.

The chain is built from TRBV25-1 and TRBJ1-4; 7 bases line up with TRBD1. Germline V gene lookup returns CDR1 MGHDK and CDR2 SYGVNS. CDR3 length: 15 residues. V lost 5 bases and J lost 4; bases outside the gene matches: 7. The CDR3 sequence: CASSSTGTVNEKLFF. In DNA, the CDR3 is TGTGCCAGCAGTTCGACCGGGACAGTTAATGAAAAACTGTTTTTT.

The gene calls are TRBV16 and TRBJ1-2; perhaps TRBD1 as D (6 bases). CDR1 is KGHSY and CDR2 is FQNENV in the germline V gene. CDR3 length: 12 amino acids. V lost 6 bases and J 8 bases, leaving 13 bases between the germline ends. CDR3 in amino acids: CASRRPGTGYTF. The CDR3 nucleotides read TGTGCCAGCAGAAGACCAGGGACAGGCTACACCTTC. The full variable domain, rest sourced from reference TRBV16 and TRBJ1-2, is GEEVAQTPKHLVRGEGQKAKLYCAPIKGHSYVFWYQQVLKNEFKFLISFQNENVFDETGMPKERFSAKCLPNSPCSLEIQATKLEDSAVYFCASRRPGTGYTFGSGTRLTVV.

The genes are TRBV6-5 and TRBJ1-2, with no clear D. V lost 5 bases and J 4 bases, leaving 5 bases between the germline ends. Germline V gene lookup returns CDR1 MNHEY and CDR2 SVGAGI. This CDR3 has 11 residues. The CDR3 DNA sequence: TGTGCCAGCAGTGAGCTCTATGGCTACACCTTC. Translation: CASSELYGYTF.

The CDR3 spells CASQTVSYGYTF. Here the CDR3 DNA reads TGTGCCAGCCAAACTGTTAGCTATGGCTACACCTTC. This chain links TRBV6-1 with TRBJ1-2; D not certain. The CDR3 extends over 12 amino acids. With 8 bases removed from V and 4 bases from J, the gap between germline ends came to 11 bases. Germline assignment: CDR1 MNHNS and CDR2 SASEGT.

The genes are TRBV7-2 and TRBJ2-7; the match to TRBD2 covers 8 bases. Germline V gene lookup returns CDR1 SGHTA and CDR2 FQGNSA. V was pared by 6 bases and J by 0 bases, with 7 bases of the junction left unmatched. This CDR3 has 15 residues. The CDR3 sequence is CASRLLAETSYEQYF. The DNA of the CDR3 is TGTGCCAGCAGACTACTAGCGGAAACCTCCTACGAGCAGTACTTC.

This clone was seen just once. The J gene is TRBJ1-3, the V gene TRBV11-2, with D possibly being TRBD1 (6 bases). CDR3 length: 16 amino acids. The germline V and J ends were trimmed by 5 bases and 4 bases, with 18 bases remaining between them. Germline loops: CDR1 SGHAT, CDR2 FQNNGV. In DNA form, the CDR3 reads TGTGCCAGCAGCCATATTCAGGGGAAGATAGGAAACACCATATATTTT. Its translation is CASSHIQGKIGNTIYF.

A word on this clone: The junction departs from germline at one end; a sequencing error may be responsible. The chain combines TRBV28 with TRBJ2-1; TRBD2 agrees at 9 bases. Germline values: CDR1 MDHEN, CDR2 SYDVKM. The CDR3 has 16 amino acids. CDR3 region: CASSLFVAGVMNEQFF. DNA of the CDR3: TGTGCTAGCAGTTTATTCGTAGCGGGAGTAATGAATGAGCAGTTCTTC.

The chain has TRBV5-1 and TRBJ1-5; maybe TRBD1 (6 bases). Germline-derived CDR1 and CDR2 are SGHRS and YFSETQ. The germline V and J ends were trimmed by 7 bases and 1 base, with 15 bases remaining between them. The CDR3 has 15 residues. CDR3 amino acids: CASRQDGGSNQPQHF. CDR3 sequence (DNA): TGCGCCAGCCGACAAGATGGGGGCAGCAATCAGCCCCAGCATTTT.

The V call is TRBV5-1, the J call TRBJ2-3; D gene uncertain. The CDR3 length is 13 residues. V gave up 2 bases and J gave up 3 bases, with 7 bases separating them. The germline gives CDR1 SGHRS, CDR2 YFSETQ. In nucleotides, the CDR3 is TGCGCCAGCAGCTTAAAGGAGACAGATACGCAGTATTTT. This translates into CASSLKETDTQYF.

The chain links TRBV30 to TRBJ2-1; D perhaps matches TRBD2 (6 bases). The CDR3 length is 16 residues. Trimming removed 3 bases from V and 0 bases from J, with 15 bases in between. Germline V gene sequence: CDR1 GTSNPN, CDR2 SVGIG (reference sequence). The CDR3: CAWSRDLHPSYNEQFF. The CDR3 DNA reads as TGTGCCTGGAGCCGGGACTTACATCCCTCCTACAATGAGCAGTTCTTC.

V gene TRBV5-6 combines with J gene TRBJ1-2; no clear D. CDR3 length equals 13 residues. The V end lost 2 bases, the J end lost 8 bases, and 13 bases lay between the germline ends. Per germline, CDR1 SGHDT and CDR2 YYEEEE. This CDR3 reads CASSLGQVRGYTF. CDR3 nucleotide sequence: TGTGCCAGCAGCTTAGGTCAAGTCAGGGGCTACACCTTC. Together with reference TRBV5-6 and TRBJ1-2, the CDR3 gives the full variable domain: DAGVTQSPTHLIKTRGQQVTLRCSPKSGHDTVSWYQQALGQGPQFIFQYYEEEERQRGNFPDRFSGHQFPNYSSELNVNALLLGDSALYLCASSLGQVRGYTFGSGTRLTVV.

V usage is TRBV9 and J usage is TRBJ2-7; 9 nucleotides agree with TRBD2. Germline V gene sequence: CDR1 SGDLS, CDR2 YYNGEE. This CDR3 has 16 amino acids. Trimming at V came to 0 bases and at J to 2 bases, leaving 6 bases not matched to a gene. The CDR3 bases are TGTGCCAGCAGCGTAGGGGGGAGCGGGAGGCCCTACGAGCAGTACTTC. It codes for CASSVGGSGRPYEQYF. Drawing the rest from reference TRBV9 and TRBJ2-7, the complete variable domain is DSGVTQTPKHLITATGQRVTLRCSPRSGDLSVYWYQQSLDQGLQFLIQYYNGEERAKGNILERFSAQQFPDLHSELNLSSLELGDSALYFCASSVGGSGRPYEQYFGPGTRLTVT.

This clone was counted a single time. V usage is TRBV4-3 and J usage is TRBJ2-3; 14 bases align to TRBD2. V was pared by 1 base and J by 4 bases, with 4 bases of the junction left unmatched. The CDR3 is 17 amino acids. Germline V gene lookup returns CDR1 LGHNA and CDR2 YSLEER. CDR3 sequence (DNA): TGCGCCAGCAGCCAAGCAGGACTAGCGGGAGGTTCAGATACGCAGTATTTT. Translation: CASSQAGLAGGSDTQYF.

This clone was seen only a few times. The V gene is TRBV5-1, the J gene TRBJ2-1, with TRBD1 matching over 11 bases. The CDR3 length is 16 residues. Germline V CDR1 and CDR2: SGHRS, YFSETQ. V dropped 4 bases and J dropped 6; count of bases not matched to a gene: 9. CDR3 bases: TGCGCCAGCAGCATTGGGGGACAGGGGGTTGTCAATGAGCAGTTCTTC. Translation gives CASSIGGQGVVNEQFF.

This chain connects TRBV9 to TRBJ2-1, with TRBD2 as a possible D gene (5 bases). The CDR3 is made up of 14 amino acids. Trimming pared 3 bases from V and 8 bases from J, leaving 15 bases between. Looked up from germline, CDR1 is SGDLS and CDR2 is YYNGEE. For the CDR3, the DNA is TGTGCCAGCAGCGCGGAGCTGTTCGGGGATGAGCAGTTCTTC. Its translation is CASSAELFGDEQFF. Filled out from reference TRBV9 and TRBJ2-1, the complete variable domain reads DSGVTQTPKHLITATGQRVTLRCSPRSGDLSVYWYQQSLDQGLQFLIQYYNGEERAKGNILERFSAQQFPDLHSELNLSSLELGDSALYFCASSAELFGDEQFFGPGTRLTVL.

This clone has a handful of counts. The CDR3: CASTGGEFYGYTF. CDR3 nucleotide sequence: TGTGCCAGTACGGGCGGGGAGTTCTATGGCTACACCTTC. This chain links TRBV19 with TRBJ1-2; D not resolved. V lost 7 bases to trimming and J lost 4 bases, with 13 bases between them. Germline V gene lookup returns CDR1 LNHDA and CDR2 SQIVND (reference sequence). The CDR3 has 13 residues.

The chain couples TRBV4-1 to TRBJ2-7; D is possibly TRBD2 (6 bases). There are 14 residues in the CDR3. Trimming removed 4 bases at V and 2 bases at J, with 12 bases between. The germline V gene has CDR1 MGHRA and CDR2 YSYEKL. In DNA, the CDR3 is TGCGCCAGCAGCCGTCGACTAGAGGCCTACGAGCAGTACTTC. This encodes CASSRRLEAYEQYF.

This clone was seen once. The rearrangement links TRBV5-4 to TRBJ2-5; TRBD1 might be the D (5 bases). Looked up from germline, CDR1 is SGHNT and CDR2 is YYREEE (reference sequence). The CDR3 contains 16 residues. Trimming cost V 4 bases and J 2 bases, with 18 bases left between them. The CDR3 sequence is CASSIAAGRDQETQYF. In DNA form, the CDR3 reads TGTGCCAGCAGCATCGCGGCAGGGCGAGATCAAGAGACCCAGTACTTC.

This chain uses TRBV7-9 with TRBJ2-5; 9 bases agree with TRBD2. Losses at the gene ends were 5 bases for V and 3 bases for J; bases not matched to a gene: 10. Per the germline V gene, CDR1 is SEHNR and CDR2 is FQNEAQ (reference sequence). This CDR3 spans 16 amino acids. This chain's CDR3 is CASSLLAGASKETQYF. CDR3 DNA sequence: TGTGCCAGCAGCCTCTTAGCGGGGGCGTCCAAAGAGACCCAGTACTTC. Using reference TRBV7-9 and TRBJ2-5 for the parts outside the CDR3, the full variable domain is DTGVSQNPRHKITKRGQNVTFRCDPISEHNRLYWYRQTLGQGPEFLTYFQNEAQLEKSRLLSDRFSAERPKGSFSTLEIQRTEQGDSAMYLCASSLLAGASKETQYFGPGTRLLVL.

This CDR3 reads CASRELAGNEQFF. In nucleotides, the CDR3 is TGTGCCAGCAGGGAACTAGCGGGAAATGAGCAGTTCTTC. The V gene is TRBV28, the J gene TRBJ2-1, with 10 bases lining up with TRBD2. Germline-derived CDR1 and CDR2 are MDHEN and SYDVKM. This CDR3 is 13 amino acids long. V was clipped by 6 bases and J by 7 bases; unmatched bases: 3.

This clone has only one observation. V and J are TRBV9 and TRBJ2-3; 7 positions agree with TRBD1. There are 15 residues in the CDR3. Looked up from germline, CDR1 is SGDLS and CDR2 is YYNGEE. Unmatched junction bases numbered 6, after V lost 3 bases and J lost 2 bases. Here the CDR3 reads CASSAGTAFTDTQYF. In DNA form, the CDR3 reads TGTGCCAGCAGCGCCGGGACAGCCTTCACAGATACGCAGTATTTT.

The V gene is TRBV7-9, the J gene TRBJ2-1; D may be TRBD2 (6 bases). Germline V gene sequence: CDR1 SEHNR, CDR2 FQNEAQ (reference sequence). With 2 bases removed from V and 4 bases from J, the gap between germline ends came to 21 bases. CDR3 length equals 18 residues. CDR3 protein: CASSLLGGTGLGYNEQFF. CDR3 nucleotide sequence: TGTGCCAGCAGCTTACTTGGGGGGACGGGGTTGGGGTACAATGAGCAGTTCTTC.

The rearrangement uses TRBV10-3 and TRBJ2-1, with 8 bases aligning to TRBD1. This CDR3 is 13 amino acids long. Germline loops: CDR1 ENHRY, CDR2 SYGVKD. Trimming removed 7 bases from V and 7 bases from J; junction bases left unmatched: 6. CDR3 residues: CAIMQGAGNEQFF. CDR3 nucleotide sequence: TGTGCCATCATGCAGGGGGCAGGGAATGAGCAGTTCTTC.

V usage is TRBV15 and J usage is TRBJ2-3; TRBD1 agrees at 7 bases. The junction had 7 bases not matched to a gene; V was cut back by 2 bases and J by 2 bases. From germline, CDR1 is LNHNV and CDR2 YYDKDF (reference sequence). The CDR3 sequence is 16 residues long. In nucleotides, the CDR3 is TGTGCCACCAGCAGAAGGACGAGGGGGCCCACAGATACGCAGTATTTT. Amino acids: CATSRRTRGPTDTQYF.